This TCR beta chain was captured by sequencing in a study of CD8 T cells in ankylosing spondylitis. Study observations and caveats: A TCR beta motif of 7 to 9 highly homologous variants seemed to mark ankylosing spondylitis blood.

TCRdb fed the 5' RACE reads into MiXCR, producing one record per CDR3 protein. This repertoire shows some 800,000 distinct CDR3 sequences, approximately 12% found once; its top ten account for about 0.49%. Germline V CDR1 and CDR2: SGHTA, FQGNSA. This CDR3 has 14 residues. V lost 2 bases to trimming and J lost 7 bases; unmatched junction nucleotides: 6. In its sample, this clonotype was seen a few times. Its antigen is still unknown. The chain recombines TRBV7-2 with TRBJ2-3; 7 bases align to TRBD1. The source material was blood, either unsorted or a sorted T cell fraction (not recorded which). The receptor was derived from a male donor with ankylosing spondylitis. CDR3 coding DNA: TGTGCCAGCAGCTTACCGACAGGGAGTAATACGCAGTATTTT. Amino acids: CASSLPTGSNTQYF.